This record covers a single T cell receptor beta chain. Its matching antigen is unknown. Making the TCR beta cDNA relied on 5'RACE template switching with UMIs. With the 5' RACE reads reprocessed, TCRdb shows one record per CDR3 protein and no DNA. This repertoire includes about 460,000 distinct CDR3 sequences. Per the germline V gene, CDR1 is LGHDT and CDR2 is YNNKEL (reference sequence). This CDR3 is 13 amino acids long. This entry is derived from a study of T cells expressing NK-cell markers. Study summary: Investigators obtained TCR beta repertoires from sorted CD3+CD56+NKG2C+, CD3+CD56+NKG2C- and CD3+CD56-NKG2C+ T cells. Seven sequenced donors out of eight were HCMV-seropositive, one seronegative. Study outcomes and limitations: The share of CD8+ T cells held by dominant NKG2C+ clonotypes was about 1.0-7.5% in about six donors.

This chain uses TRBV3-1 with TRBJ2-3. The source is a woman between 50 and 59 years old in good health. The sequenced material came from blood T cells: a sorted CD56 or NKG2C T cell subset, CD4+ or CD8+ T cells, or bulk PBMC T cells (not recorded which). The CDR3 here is CASSLRQADTQYF.